The 14 T cell receptor beta chains below were found in one sample sequenced in a study of human T cells and chemical hapten exposure. The time point: pre-sensitization, week 0. Documented treatment: therapeutic diphenylcyclopropenone sensitization with weekly scalp DPC. TCRdb re-called the RACE reads through MiXCR, storing one row per CDR3 protein. The sample has more than 250,000 distinct CDR3 sequences, about 9% seen once. The sample consisted of whole blood, taken in connection with sensitization to the hapten diphenylcyclopropenone (DPC). These receptors were collected from a woman aged 40 to 49 with alopecia areata. Some clones in this sample may be carry-over from other donors' samples.

This clonotype was counted between two and nine times. This sequence joins TRBV6-2 or TRBV6-3 and TRBJ2-3, with D possibly matching TRBD2 (7 bases). The V end lost 8 bases, the J end lost 4 bases, and 19 bases lay between the germline ends. The CDR3 loop spans 15 amino acids. The V gene's germline CDR1 is MNHEY and CDR2 SVGEGT. The CDR3 nucleotides read TGTGCCAGCGGTGAGGGGGAGGGCCCTCCAGATACGCAGTATTTT. Amino acids: CASGEGEGPPDTQYF.

There are many counts of this clonotype. The rearrangement uses TRBV7-2 and TRBJ1-4; D possibly corresponds to TRBD1 (6 bases). Per germline, CDR1 SGHTA and CDR2 FQGNSA. The CDR3 has 14 residues. V was cut by 5 bases and J by 7 bases, with 14 bases left in between. This CDR3 reads CASSIRGGGEKLFF. The CDR3 coding sequence is TGTGCCAGCAGCATCAGGGGTGGAGGTGAAAAACTGTTTTTT.

This clonotype was seen a handful of times. The chain is built from TRBV28 and TRBJ1-5; D unclear. CDR3 length equals 10 residues. CDR1 and CDR2 (germline): MDHEN, SYDVKM. V lost 10 bases and J 7 bases, leaving 8 bases between the germline ends. CDR3 protein: CATNLQPQHF. CDR3 nucleotides: TGTGCCACCAACTTACAGCCCCAGCATTTT.

The chain recombines TRBV7-9 with TRBJ2-4; 10 bases agree with TRBD2. Germline V CDR1 and CDR2: SEHNR, FQNEAQ (reference sequence). The CDR3 runs 20 residues. V gave up 2 bases and J gave up 0 bases; unmatched junction bases: 13. The chain's CDR3 is CASSLLGRTSGHLAKNIQYF. The CDR3 DNA is TGTGCCAGCAGCTTACTGGGTAGGACTAGCGGACATCTAGCCAAAAACATTCAGTACTTC. Full variable domain (remainder filled in from reference TRBV7-9 and TRBJ2-4): DTGVSQNPRHKITKRGQNVTFRCDPISEHNRLYWYRQTLGQGPEFLTYFQNEAQLEKSRLLSDRFSAERPKGSFSTLEIQRTEQGDSAMYLCASSLLGRTSGHLAKNIQYFGAGTRLSVL.

This clonotype was counted many times. The chain is built from TRBV7-2 and TRBJ1-2; maybe TRBD1 (6 bases). The length of the CDR3 is 16 residues. The V gene lost 2 bases and the J gene lost 4 bases, with 17 bases spanning the gap. The germline CDR1 and CDR2 sequences are SGHTA and FQGNSA. The CDR3 protein is CASSLIIVDRSYGYTF. In nucleotides, the CDR3 is TGTGCCAGCAGCTTAATAATAGTAGACAGGTCCTATGGCTACACCTTC.

This clonotype turned up a few times. The rearrangement uses TRBV7-2 and TRBJ2-1, with 9 bases that match TRBD2. V was pared by 5 bases and J by 6 bases, with 14 bases of the junction left unmatched. Germline V gene data show CDR1 as SGHTA and CDR2 as FQGNSA. CDR3 length: 17 residues. The CDR3 coding sequence is TGTGCCAGCAGCCCAGTGGGGCTAGCGGGAATATTCAATGAGCAGTTCTTC. Translated, it gives CASSPVGLAGIFNEQFF. Complete variable domain (other parts from reference TRBV7-2 and TRBJ2-1): GAGVSQSPSNKVTEKGKDVELRCDPISGHTALYWYRQSLGQGLEFLIYFQGNSAPDKSGLPSDRFSAERTGGSVSTLTIQRTQQEDSAVYLCASSPVGLAGIFNEQFFGPGTRLTVL.

This clonotype was detected only a few times. The genes are TRBV24-1 and TRBJ2-3, with D uncertain. The CDR3 extends over 13 amino acids. V gave up 6 bases and J gave up 0 bases, with 6 bases separating them. The V gene's germline CDR1 is KGHDR and CDR2 SFDVKD. In nucleotides, the CDR3 is TGTGCCACCAGTATCCCTAGCACAGATACGCAGTATTTT. Translation gives CATSIPSTDTQYF.

In its sample, this clonotype was seen many times. V and J are TRBV20-1 and TRBJ1-4, with 8 bases fitting TRBD1. In germline, CDR1 is DFQATT, CDR2 SNEGSKA (reference sequence). This CDR3 has 12 amino acids. V shed 3 bases and J 7 bases; nucleotides not matched to a gene: 1. The CDR3 loop reads CSARTGVEKLFF. The CDR3 coding sequence is TGCAGTGCTAGGACAGGGGTTGAAAAACTGTTTTTT.

This clonotype occurred a few times. J is TRBJ2-3 and V is TRBV20-1; no definite D call. The V and J ends lost 7 bases and 2 bases respectively, with 13 bases between them. From germline, CDR1 is DFQATT and CDR2 SNEGSKA (reference sequence). CDR3 length: 13 amino acids. The CDR3 loop reads CSVRRFVTDTQYF. CDR3 coding DNA: TGCAGTGTTAGGCGGTTTGTCACAGATACGCAGTATTTT.

V is TRBV4-1 and J is TRBJ1-1; maybe TRBD1 (5 bases). In germline, CDR1 is MGHRA, CDR2 YSYEKL. The CDR3 is 18 amino acids. Trimming took off 0 bases at V and 0 bases at J, with 17 bases between the two ends. The CDR3 region is CASSQDQVRAEMNTEAFF. As DNA, the CDR3 is TGCGCCAGCAGCCAAGATCAAGTCAGGGCGGAGATGAACACTGAAGCTTTCTTT.

This clonotype was found a few times. The chain is built from TRBV20-1 and TRBJ2-3; 9 bases match TRBD2. Trimming took 4 bases from V and 4 from J; bases not matched to a gene: 6. The length of the CDR3 is 14 residues. Germline V CDR1 and CDR2: DFQATT, SNEGSKA (reference sequence). Here the CDR3 DNA reads TGCAGTGCTAAGGAGGTAGCGGGAGCAGATACGCAGTATTTT. Its translation: CSAKEVAGADTQYF.

Only a few counts were recorded for this clonotype. The genes are TRBV27 and TRBJ1-1; the D gene is possibly TRBD1 (5 bases). CDR3 length: 14 amino acids. CDR1 is MNHEY, CDR2 SMNVEV, per germline (reference sequence). V was clipped by 4 bases and J by 1 base, with 10 bases between them. For the CDR3, the DNA is TGTGCCAGCAGTTACAACCAGGGGAACACTGAAGCTTTCTTT. Protein product: CASSYNQGNTEAFF.

This clonotype was detected ten times or more. The chain carries TRBV29-1 and TRBJ1-1, with D possibly matching TRBD1 (5 bases). Trimming took off 7 bases at V and 4 bases at J, with 16 bases between the two ends. The CDR3 is made up of 13 amino acids. Germline assignment: CDR1 SQVTM and CDR2 ANQGSEA. The CDR3: CSGSRRQGTEAFF. Here the CDR3 DNA reads TGCAGCGGTTCTAGACGGCAGGGCACTGAAGCTTTCTTT.

The genes are TRBV6-2 or TRBV6-3 and TRBJ2-5, with a possible D match to TRBD1 (5 bases). The CDR3 is 14 residues long. Per the germline V gene, CDR1 is MNHEY and CDR2 is SVGEGT. Trimming cost V 6 bases and J 2 bases, with 13 bases left between them. CDR3: CASSSRQFQETQYF. The CDR3 DNA reads TGTGCCAGCAGCTCCCGACAGTTTCAAGAGACCCAGTACTTC.